Here is one TCR beta chain with its context. The RNA, roughly 0.45 to 1 ug, was put through reverse transcription using random hexamers. Via MiXCR, TCRdb re-called the immunoSEQ multiplex PCR reads, giving one row per CDR3 protein. The sample records around 79,000 distinct CDR3 sequences, roughly 95% being singletons. These data are taken from a study of CD8 T cells in Susac syndrome. The CDR3 has 17 residues. CDR1 is MGHRA, CDR2 YSYEKL, per germline. V gave up 4 bases and J gave up 0 bases, with 18 bases separating them. This rearrangement joins TRBV4-1 to TRBJ1-1, with D possibly matching TRBD1 (5 bases). Sequences were obtained from CD8+ T cells from PBMCs. The receptor comes from a human donor with multiple sclerosis. In nucleotides, the CDR3 is TGCGCCAGCAGCCCCTACACGGCCGGGGGTATGAACACTGAAGCTTTCTTT. Amino acid sequence: CASSPYTAGGMNTEAFF.